This T cell receptor beta chain was sequenced in a study of blood T cell repertoires in COVID-19. On the study more broadly: The cDNA or gDNA used as material had been derived from T cells, B-cell-depleted T cells, or PBMCs.

As processed by the authors: Amplification from reference gene primers served as the basis for estimated nucleated cell counts. Method: immunoSEQ multiplex PCR; TCRdb's copy keeps in-frame clones and lacks some. V and J calls and clone size are copied from that table; D and trimming were computed from the DNA. Here the sample spans about 480,000 clones, around 90% being singletons. The CDR3 consists of 19 residues. The germline CDR1 and CDR2 sequences are MRHNA and SNTAGT. After removal of 4 bases from V and 0 bases from J, the junction contained 14 bases not matched to a gene. Researchers sorted participants into cohorts using their self-reported clinical history.

Sequencing was done on a sample of PBMCs or T cells enriched from blood (not recorded which). This chain uses TRBV6-4 with TRBJ1-5; TRBD1 agrees at 8 bases. This TCR was recovered from a woman between 18 and 30 years old with acute COVID-19. The CDR3 nucleotides read TGTGCCAGCAGTGCCCCACCGGGACAGGCAGATTATAGCAATCAGCCCCAGCATTTT. Protein: CASSAPPGQADYSNQPQHF.